The 22 T cell receptor beta chains below were found in one sample sequenced in a study of early T cells in non-severe SARS-CoV-2 infection. One entry per CDR3 protein results from TCRdb running MiXCR on the 5' RACE reads. Of approximately 27,000 distinct CDR3 sequences in the sample, roughly 9.7% were seen once. Sequencing was performed on whole blood. These receptors were collected from an adult who was a healthcare worker with PCR-confirmed SARS-CoV-2 infection or an uninfected control (not recorded which).

The chain couples TRBV6-2 or TRBV6-3 to TRBJ2-1; unclear D gene. Per the germline V gene, CDR1 is MNHEY and CDR2 is SVGEGT. The CDR3 consists of 12 residues. Trimming removed 5 bases from V and 4 bases from J, with 6 bases in between. CDR3 amino acids: CASSDTYNEQFF. In DNA form, the CDR3 reads TGTGCCAGCAGTGACACGTACAATGAGCAGTTCTTC.

In its sample, this clonotype was seen many times. The chain carries TRBV7-2 and TRBJ2-1, with TRBD1 matching over 8 bases. Germline CDR1 SGHTA, CDR2 FQGNSA. V shed 2 bases, J shed 5 bases, and the junction held 26 bases outside the gene matches. The CDR3 covers 22 residues. The CDR3 DNA reads as TGTGCCAGCAGCTTATTCGGGGAGTTTTTCGAACTTGCGGGACAGGCCGACAATGAGCAGTTCTTC. Protein sequence: CASSLFGEFFELAGQADNEQFF.

The chain is built from TRBV24-1 and TRBJ2-5; 9 nucleotides match TRBD1. The CDR3 contains 15 residues. In germline, CDR1 is KGHDR, CDR2 SFDVKD. With V trimmed by 4 bases and J by 5 bases, 7 bases remained unmatched. The CDR3 region is CATSDGGQGWETQYF. CDR3 DNA sequence: TGTGCCACCAGTGACGGGGGACAGGGATGGGAGACCCAGTACTTC.

This clonotype has only a few counts. The CDR3 DNA is TGTGCCAGCTCACCACGCAACCGGGACAGGAACACTGAAGCTTTCTTT. This translates into CASSPRNRDRNTEAFF. J is TRBJ1-1 and V is TRBV18; the match to TRBD1 covers 7 bases. The CDR3 sequence is 16 residues long. CDR1 is KGHSH, CDR2 LQKENI, per germline. After removal of 1 base from V and 1 base from J, the junction contained 6 bases not matched to a gene.

This clonotype was observed a few times. J is TRBJ1-4 and V is TRBV5-5, with 7 bases lining up with TRBD1. This CDR3 has 17 residues. CDR1 is SGHKS, CDR2 YYEKEE, per germline (reference sequence). With V trimmed by 4 bases and J by 0 bases, 9 bases remained unmatched. The CDR3 loop is CASSATGKATTNEKLFF. DNA of the CDR3: TGTGCCAGCAGCGCGACAGGGAAGGCTACAACTAATGAAAAACTGTTTTTT. The variable domain in full, completed from reference TRBV5-5 and TRBJ1-4, reads DAGVTQSPTHLIKTRGQQVTLRCSPISGHKSVSWYQQVLGQGPQFIFQYYEKEERGRGNFPDRFSARQFPNYSSELNVNALLLGDSALYLCASSATGKATTNEKLFFGSGTQLSVL.

This clonotype was detected ten times or more. The J gene is TRBJ1-5, the V gene TRBV12-3 or TRBV12-4; unclear D gene. This CDR3 comprises 14 residues. Trimming removed 1 base from V and 4 bases from J, with 8 bases in between. DNA for the CDR3: TGTGCCAGCAGTTTAGATTCCCAGAATCAGCCCCAGCATTTT. Its translation is CASSLDSQNQPQHF.

This clonotype has at least ten counts. CDR3 nucleotide sequence: TGTGCCAGCAGCTCGTCGGGCACCTGGTTGAACACTGAAGCTTTCTTT. It codes for CASSSSGTWLNTEAFF. This chain uses TRBV7-3 with TRBJ1-1; no firm D call. V lost 4 bases and J lost 0, with 15 bases in between. From germline, CDR1 is SGHTA and CDR2 FQGTGA. The CDR3 is made up of 16 amino acids.

Ten or more counts support this clonotype. CDR3 sequence (DNA): TGTGCCACCAATAGCGGGGGTGGTGCCAATGAGCAGTTCTTC. Protein product: CATNSGGGANEQFF. The J gene is TRBJ2-1, the V gene TRBV24-1; 9 bases are shared with TRBD2. Germline trimming cut 8 bases from V and 6 bases from J; bases unmatched to any gene: 7. CDR3 length: 14 amino acids. CDR1 KGHDR and CDR2 SFDVKD come from the germline V gene.

In this sample, this clonotype turned up a few times. This chain links TRBV6-2 or TRBV6-3 with TRBJ2-7; tentative D call: TRBD2 (6 bases). The CDR3 covers 14 residues. Germline V gives CDR1 MNHEY, CDR2 SVGEGT. V was pared by 8 bases and J by 5 bases, with 19 bases between. The chain's CDR3 is CASSAGGIVHEQYF. The DNA of the CDR3 is TGTGCCAGCTCCGCCGGGGGTATCGTCCACGAGCAGTACTTC.

In its sample, this clonotype was seen many times. V usage is TRBV24-1 and J usage is TRBJ2-1; 8 bases map to TRBD1. The ends lost 4 bases at V and 5 bases at J; junction bases unmatched: 6. Germline V CDR1 and CDR2: KGHDR, SFDVKD. The CDR3 loop spans 15 amino acids. CDR3 region: CATSEQGDFHNEQFF. CDR3 coding DNA: TGTGCCACCAGTGAACAGGGGGATTTTCACAATGAGCAGTTCTTC.

In this sample, this clonotype is medium-sized. The V gene is TRBV7-9, the J gene TRBJ1-2; D gene ambiguous. CDR3 length: 14 residues. Germline V gene sequence: CDR1 SEHNR, CDR2 FQNEAQ (reference sequence). Between the trimmed V and J ends, which lost 5 bases and 8 bases, there was a span of 18 bases. The CDR3 region has the DNA TGTGCCAGCAGCCCTAGGGCCGCCCCCGACGGCTACACCTTC. Its translation: CASSPRAAPDGYTF.

This clonotype was counted many times. The chain uses TRBV7-8 and TRBJ1-5; D remains unclear. From germline, CDR1 is SGHVS and CDR2 FQNEAQ. V lost 3 bases and J 0 bases, leaving 12 bases between the germline ends. This CDR3 contains 16 residues. The CDR3 DNA reads TGTGCCAGCAGCTTTTCAGTGGCATATAGCAATCAGCCCCAGCATTTT. Translating gives CASSFSVAYSNQPQHF.

This clonotype has just a few counts. This chain joins TRBV5-4 and TRBJ2-1; 7 nucleotides match TRBD2. V was clipped by 0 bases and J by 9 bases; unmatched bases: 15. The CDR3 has 17 residues. The germline gives CDR1 SGHNT, CDR2 YYREEE (reference sequence). The DNA of the CDR3 is TGTGCCAGCAGCTTGGGTGTCCTGGGGCTAGCGGAGGGTGAGCAGTTCTTC. This sequence encodes CASSLGVLGLAEGEQFF.

The rearrangement joins TRBV7-2 to TRBJ2-3, with D unclear. Trimming shortened V by 4 bases and J by 2 bases, and 10 bases separated the two germline ends. The CDR3 totals 14 residues. Germline CDR1 and CDR2: SGHTA and FQGNSA. CDR3 DNA sequence: TGTGCCAGCAGCTCCGGACCACTCACAGATACGCAGTATTTT. As protein: CASSSGPLTDTQYF.

This clonotype has at least ten counts. V and J are TRBV6-5 and TRBJ2-7; 12 bases agree with TRBD2. This CDR3 has 15 residues. Germline V gene sequence: CDR1 MNHEY, CDR2 SVGAGI. The V segment lost 6 bases and the J segment 3 bases; nucleotides outside the gene matches: 6. The CDR3 DNA follows: TGTGCCAGCAGAAACGGACTAGCGGGGTACTACGAGCAGTACTTC. Its translation is CASRNGLAGYYEQYF.

This clonotype was seen ten or more times. The rearrangement links TRBV10-1 to TRBJ1-6; no clear D. This CDR3 contains 11 residues. The V and J ends lost 6 bases and 11 bases respectively, with 8 bases between them. CDR1 is WNHNN, CDR2 SYGVQD, per germline (reference sequence). CDR3 residues: CASSVGPPLHF. For the CDR3, the DNA is TGCGCCAGCAGCGTTGGTCCACCCCTCCACTTT.

In its sample, this clonotype was seen a few times. The chain links TRBV20-1 to TRBJ1-1; 9 bases are shared with TRBD1. Per the germline V gene, CDR1 is DFQATT and CDR2 is SNEGSKA (reference sequence). This CDR3 is built from 14 residues. V lost 0 bases, J lost 1 base, and 0 bases stayed unmatched. CDR3 DNA sequence: TGCAGTGCTAGAGAGACAGGGGGGAACACTGAAGCTTTCTTT. Residues: CSARETGGNTEAFF.

This clonotype was observed a handful of times. J is TRBJ1-6 and V is TRBV5-1; no reliable D call. V dropped 5 bases and J dropped 14 bases, with 20 bases sitting between them. The CDR3 runs 14 residues. Germline V gene data show CDR1 as SGHRS and CDR2 as YFSETQ. The chain's CDR3 is CASRDGPMTSALHF. CDR3 DNA: TGCGCCAGCAGAGACGGACCCATGACTTCGGCCCTCCACTTT.

About this clonotype itself: With a much larger clone just one base away, this may be a read error. The chain has TRBV7-2 and TRBJ2-3, with 13 bases that match TRBD2. V lost 4 bases, J lost 5 bases, and 9 bases stayed unmatched. The CDR3 extends over 17 amino acids. CDR1 and CDR2 from the germline V gene are SGHTA and FQGNSA. The CDR3 region is CASSYRARLAGGDTQYF. CDR3 in DNA: TGTGCCAGCAGCTATAGAGCTAGACTAGCGGGGGGAGATACGCAGTATTTT.

The sample holds many counts of this clonotype. CDR3 amino acids: CASSLGTGYNSPLHF. CDR3 bases: TGTGCCAGCAGCTTAGGGACAGGGTATAATTCACCCCTCCACTTT. The chain carries TRBV7-2 and TRBJ1-6, with TRBD1 matching over 8 bases. Trimming removed 1 base from V and 4 bases from J; junction bases left unmatched: 0. The length of the CDR3 is 15 residues. The germline V gene encodes CDR1 SGHTA and CDR2 FQGNSA.

This clonotype appeared many times. V usage is TRBV9 and J usage is TRBJ1-5; a weak D match, TRBD1 (6 bases). Per germline, CDR1 SGDLS and CDR2 YYNGEE. The germline V and J ends were trimmed by 4 bases and 0 bases, with 8 bases remaining between them. CDR3 size: 14 residues. CDR3 sequence reads: CASSRGASNQPQHF. The CDR3 DNA sequence: TGTGCCAGCAGCAGGGGGGCTAGCAATCAGCCCCAGCATTTT. Combining the CDR3 with reference TRBV9 and TRBJ1-5 gives the whole variable domain DSGVTQTPKHLITATGQRVTLRCSPRSGDLSVYWYQQSLDQGLQFLIQYYNGEERAKGNILERFSAQQFPDLHSELNLSSLELGDSALYFCASSRGASNQPQHFGDGTRLSIL.

This clonotype was detected a few times. This chain uses TRBV7-9 with TRBJ1-4; TRBD1 is a possible D gene (6 bases). The CDR3 is 15 residues long. Per germline, CDR1 SEHNR and CDR2 FQNEAQ (reference sequence). Trimming stripped 7 bases from V and 8 bases from J, with 20 bases between. CDR3 amino acids: CASTTPKGDREKLFF. The CDR3 DNA reads TGTGCCAGCACCACTCCTAAGGGGGATCGCGAAAAACTGTTTTTT.